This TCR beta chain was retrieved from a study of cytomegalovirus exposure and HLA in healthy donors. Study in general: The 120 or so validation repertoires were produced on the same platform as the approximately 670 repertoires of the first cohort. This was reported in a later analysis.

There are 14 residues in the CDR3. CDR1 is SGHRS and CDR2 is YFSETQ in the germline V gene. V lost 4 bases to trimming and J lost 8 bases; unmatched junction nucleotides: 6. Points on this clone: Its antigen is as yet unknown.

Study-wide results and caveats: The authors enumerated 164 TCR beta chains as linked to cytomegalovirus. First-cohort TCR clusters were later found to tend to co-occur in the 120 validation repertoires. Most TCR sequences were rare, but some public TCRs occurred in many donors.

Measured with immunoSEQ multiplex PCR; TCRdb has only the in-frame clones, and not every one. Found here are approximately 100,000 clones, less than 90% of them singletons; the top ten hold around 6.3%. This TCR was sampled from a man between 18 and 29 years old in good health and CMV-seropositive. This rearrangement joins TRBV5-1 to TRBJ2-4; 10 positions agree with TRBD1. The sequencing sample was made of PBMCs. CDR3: CASSTTGGEDIQYF. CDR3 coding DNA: TGCGCCAGCAGCACGACAGGGGGCGAGGACATTCAGTACTTC.